Following are 14 T cell receptor beta chains from one sample sequenced in a study of T cells in localized non-small cell lung cancer. Produced via immunoSEQ multiplex PCR; TCRdb's table is partial and in-frame only. The data show 10,000 to 15,000 clones, around four fifths seen once. The sample consisted of peripheral blood, taken before any cancer treatment. These receptors were taken from an older male donor with stage I squamous cell lung carcinoma.

This sequence joins TRBV5-4 and TRBJ1-2; D remains unclear. The CDR3 contains 13 residues. The ends were cut back, 4 bases at V and 4 bases at J, with 11 bases in the middle. Per the germline V gene, CDR1 is SGHNT and CDR2 is YYREEE (reference sequence). The CDR3 protein is CASSDQVLYGYTF. CDR3 DNA: TGTGCCAGCAGCGATCAAGTGCTCTATGGCTACACCTTC.

The V and J genes are TRBV28 and TRBJ1-5; 8 bases map to TRBD1. Germline V CDR1 and CDR2: MDHEN, SYDVKM. The length of the CDR3 is 17 residues. The junction had 12 bases not matched to a gene; V was cut back by 2 bases and J by 6 bases. CDR3 DNA sequence: TGTGCCAGCAGTTTAAGACAGGGGATGATTTCGGGTCAGCCCCAGCATTTT. It specifies CASSLRQGMISGQPQHF.

This rearrangement joins TRBV2 to TRBJ2-7, with D perhaps being TRBD1 or TRBD2 (5 bases each). The CDR3 runs 14 residues. Between the trimmed V and J ends, which lost 5 bases and 7 bases, there was a span of 18 bases. From germline, CDR1 is SNHLY and CDR2 FYNNEI. For the CDR3, the DNA is TGTGCCAGCAGTCCCACCGTGAGGGACGGGGAGCAGTACTTC. Translated, it gives CASSPTVRDGEQYF.

The genes are TRBV27 and TRBJ1-1; 7 bases map to TRBD1. Germline CDR1 reads MNHEY; CDR2 reads SMNVEV (reference sequence). The CDR3 extends over 15 amino acids. Trimming cost V 5 bases and J 0 bases; bases outside gene matches: 6. CDR3 nucleotides: TGTGCCAGCAGTCTCTTGACAGGGTTGAACACTGAAGCTTTCTTT. Translated: CASSLLTGLNTEAFF.

The chain links TRBV19 to TRBJ1-2; 9 nucleotides match TRBD1. This CDR3 region has 14 residues. Germline V gene lookup returns CDR1 LNHDA and CDR2 SQIVND (reference sequence). The V gene end was trimmed by 3 bases and the J gene end by 9 bases; junction bases not matched to a gene: 8. CDR3 protein: CASSIPVDRGSYTF. In DNA form, the CDR3 reads TGTGCCAGTAGTATCCCGGTGGACAGGGGAAGCTACACCTTC.

The V call is TRBV5-1, the J call TRBJ2-3, with 8 nucleotides matching TRBD1. Germline trimming cut 5 bases from V and 2 bases from J; bases unmatched to any gene: 4. In germline, CDR1 is SGHRS, CDR2 YFSETQ. The CDR3 consists of 14 residues. The CDR3 loop is CASSRQGNTDTQYF. The CDR3 DNA reads TGCGCCAGCAGTAGACAGGGGAACACAGATACGCAGTATTTT.

The chain recombines TRBV30 with TRBJ2-5; a possible D gene is TRBD1 (6 bases). The length of the CDR3 is 15 residues. V was cut by 1 base and J by 4 bases, with 16 bases left in between. Germline V lookup: CDR1 GTSNPN, CDR2 SVGIG (reference sequence). The CDR3 nucleotides are TGTGCCTGGAGTGAGATGAGTGGGGGCGCAGAGACCCAGTACTTC. It is translated as CAWSEMSGGAETQYF.

The rearrangement joins TRBV5-6 to TRBJ2-7; 7 nucleotides agree with TRBD2. CDR1 is SGHDT and CDR2 is YYEEEE in the germline V gene. The CDR3 consists of 15 residues. With V trimmed by 4 bases and J by 1 base, 8 bases remained unmatched. For the CDR3, the DNA is TGTGCCAGCAGCATGGGACGGGGGGAGTCCTACGAGCAGTACTTC. Amino acid sequence: CASSMGRGESYEQYF.

The chain combines TRBV5-1 with TRBJ2-2; D is unclear. This CDR3 is 13 amino acids long. The V gene lost 0 bases and the J gene lost 7 bases, with 7 bases spanning the gap. The germline V gene encodes CDR1 SGHRS and CDR2 YFSETQ. In DNA form, the CDR3 reads TGCGCCAGCAGCTTGGAGAGTAACGGGGAGCTGTTTTTT. This gives the protein CASSLESNGELFF.

This chain uses TRBV2 with TRBJ1-5, with D perhaps matching TRBD1 (5 bases). V lost 0 bases and J 4 bases, leaving 10 bases between the germline ends. Germline V CDR1 and CDR2: SNHLY, FYNNEI. The CDR3 consists of 15 residues. The CDR3 sequence is CASSEAGRGNQPQHF. DNA for the CDR3: TGTGCCAGCAGTGAAGCGGGACGAGGAAATCAGCCCCAGCATTTT.

Judged by abundance, this clone is medium-sized. V and J are TRBV5-1 and TRBJ2-5; 10 bases are a match to TRBD2. This CDR3 has 16 amino acids. After removal of 4 bases from V and 5 bases from J, the junction contained 11 bases not matched to a gene. Germline V gene data show CDR1 as SGHRS and CDR2 as YFSETQ. The CDR3 sequence: CASSLGTSVRGETQYF. CDR3 sequence (DNA): TGCGCCAGCAGCCTAGGGACTAGCGTCCGTGGGGAGACCCAGTACTTC.

The chain couples TRBV10-3 to TRBJ2-3; D is perhaps TRBD2 (5 bases). The ends were cut back, 11 bases at V and 1 base at J, with 16 bases in the middle. The CDR3 has 14 amino acids. Per the germline V gene, CDR1 is ENHRY and CDR2 is SYGVKD. CDR3 residues: CASGLGSGTDTQYF. As DNA, the CDR3 is TGTGCCTCCGGACTGGGTTCGGGCACAGATACGCAGTATTTT.

J is TRBJ1-2 and V is TRBV5-6; 10 nucleotides align to TRBD1. The CDR3 loop spans 14 amino acids. Germline assignment: CDR1 SGHDT and CDR2 YYEEEE. Trimming removed 4 bases from V and 4 bases from J; junction bases left unmatched: 4. The CDR3, as DNA: TGTGCCAGCAGCGGGCGGGACAGGGGCTATGGCTACACCTTC. As protein: CASSGRDRGYGYTF. The entire variable domain, with the rest obtained from reference TRBV5-6 and TRBJ1-2, is as follows: DAGVTQSPTHLIKTRGQQVTLRCSPKSGHDTVSWYQQALGQGPQFIFQYYEEEERQRGNFPDRFSGHQFPNYSSELNVNALLLGDSALYLCASSGRDRGYGYTFGSGTRLTVV.

The genes are TRBV5-1 and TRBJ2-1; D ambiguous. The length of the CDR3 is 15 residues. Trimming took off 0 bases at V and 2 bases at J, with 9 bases between the two ends. In germline, CDR1 is SGHRS, CDR2 YFSETQ. CDR3 sequence (DNA): TGCGCCAGCAGCTTGGTTGGGGAAACCTACAATGAGCAGTTCTTC. Translating it yields CASSLVGETYNEQFF.